These T cell receptor beta chains were read from a single sample in a study of beta chain features in type 1 diabetes. Profiled with immunoSEQ multiplex PCR; TCRdb holds only in-frame clones, not every one. The sample shows around 180,000 clones, 10% to 15% of them seen only once. The sample comprised central memory CD4+ T cells from blood. These receptors came from a woman between 18 and 29 years old in good health. Each CDR3 is given with its conserved first and last residue. Each record gives: J gene, clone size, V gene, D gene, CDR3 protein, CDR3 DNA. The D gene is left open where the match is weak. Where a row states a size, it is once, few, many or the class of an expanded clone; other rows omit it.

TRBJ2-5 | - | TRBV9 | TRBD1 | CASSVSDRPRYGTQYF | TGTGCCAGCAGCGTATCGGACAGGCCGAGATACGGGACCCAGTACTTC
TRBJ1-2 | - | TRBV6-5 | TRBD1 | CASSRQGIYGYTF | TGTGCCAGCAGCCGACAGGGAATCTATGGCTACACCTTC
TRBJ2-1 | - | TRBV5-1 | - | CASSLEGGYNEQFF | TGCGCCAGCAGCTTGGAAGGAGGGTACAATGAGCAGTTCTTC
TRBJ1-1 | - | TRBV28 | - | CASNLGGLGTEAFF | TGTGCCAGCAACCTAGGGGGTTTAGGCACTGAAGCTTTCTTT
TRBJ2-4 | few | TRBV7-2 | TRBD1 | CASSRDRGGKNIQYF | TGTGCCAGCAGCCGGGACAGGGGAGGCAAAAACATTCAGTACTTC
TRBJ2-1 | - | TRBV2 | - | CASISGSSYNEQFF | TGTGCCAGCATAAGCGGTAGCTCCTACAATGAGCAGTTCTTC
TRBJ2-1 | - | TRBV25-1 | - | CASSDSDRLNEQFF | TGTGCCAGCAGTGATAGCGACAGGTTGAATGAGCAGTTCTTC
TRBJ2-1 | - | TRBV5-5 | TRBD1 | CASSLTGTGSYNEQFF | TGTGCCAGCAGCTTGACCGGGACAGGATCCTACAATGAGCAGTTCTTC
TRBJ1-4 | few | TRBV28 | TRBD1 | CASRETGGGEKLFF | TGTGCCAGCAGGGAGACAGGGGGCGGGGAAAAACTGTTTTTT
TRBJ2-7 | few | TRBV28 | TRBD1 | CASSSSGDRTYEQYF | TGTGCCAGCAGTTCTTCAGGGGACAGAACCTACGAGCAGTACTTC
TRBJ2-5 | few | TRBV19 | - | CASKGRDKETQYF | TGTGCCAGTAAAGGCAGGGATAAAGAGACCCAGTACTTC
TRBJ2-5 | - | TRBV25-1 | TRBD2 | CASSERMAGGPETQYF | TGTGCCAGCAGTGAAAGGATGGCGGGAGGGCCGGAGACCCAGTACTTC
TRBJ1-5 | few | TRBV28 | - | CASRVQFRLGDGPQHF | TGTGCCAGCAGGGTTCAGTTTCGTCTCGGGGATGGGCCCCAGCATTTT
TRBJ1-3 | few | TRBV7-9 | TRBD1 | CASSRQGAAGNTIYF | TGTGCCAGCAGCCGACAGGGGGCCGCAGGAAACACCATATATTTT
TRBJ1-2 | - | TRBV27 | - | CASSSSTIDSDGYTF | TGTGCCAGCAGTTCCTCAACCATAGACTCCGATGGCTACACCTTC
TRBJ1-1 | few | TRBV18 | - | CASSPRLQGSNTEAFF | TGTGCCAGCTCACCCCGCTTACAGGGTTCGAACACTGAAGCTTTCTTT
TRBJ2-1 | - | TRBV11-1 | - | CASSTYRAESSYNEQFF | TGTGCCAGCAGCACATACAGGGCCGAGAGCTCCTACAATGAGCAGTTCTTC
TRBJ2-3 | - | TRBV1 | - | CTSSQENLEGSSSTDTQYF | TGCACCAGCAGCCAAGAGAATTTGGAGGGATCCTCTAGCACAGATACGCAGTATTTT
TRBJ2-7 | - | TRBV4-2 | TRBD1 | CASSQEGGKGQEITYEQYF | TGTGCCAGCAGCCAAGAAGGTGGGAAGGGACAGGAAATTACCTACGAGCAGTACTTC
TRBJ1-2 | - | TRBV6-6 | TRBD1 | CASSNSDRVGGYTF | TGTGCCAGCAGTAATAGCGACAGGGTGGGTGGCTACACCTTC
TRBJ2-4 | - | TRBV28 | - | CASSRPPQGGGENIQYF | TGTGCCAGCAGCCGACCCCCCCAGGGAGGGGGTGAAAACATTCAGTACTTC
TRBJ1-5 | - | TRBV20-1 | - | CSLGGEQPQHF | TGCAGTCTGGGAGGGGAACAGCCCCAGCATTTT
TRBJ2-3 | - | TRBV5-1 | - | CASSLALATDTQYF | TGCGCCAGCAGCTTGGCCCTAGCGACCGATACGCAGTATTTT
TRBJ2-2 | - | TRBV28 | - | CASSYQRNTGELFF | TGTGCCAGCAGTTACCAGCGGAACACCGGGGAGCTGTTTTTT
TRBJ2-7 | - | TRBV29-1 | - | CSVAPGLSEGEQYF | TGCAGCGTGGCACCGGGACTCTCAGAGGGGGAGCAGTACTTC
TRBJ2-3 | few | TRBV11-3 | TRBD2 | CASSSRTSGRADTQYF | TGTGCCAGCAGCTCTCGGACTAGCGGGAGGGCAGATACGCAGTATTTT
TRBJ2-2 | - | TRBV4-2 | - | CASSQDSGPGELFF | TGTGCCAGCAGCCAAGACTCAGGGCCCGGGGAGCTGTTTTTT
TRBJ1-5 | - | TRBV19 | - | CASSISGGNQPQHF | TGTGCCAGTAGTATCTCCGGTGGCAATCAGCCCCAGCATTTT
TRBJ2-3 | few | TRBV5-4 | - | CASSSTSTDTQYF | TGTGCCAGCAGCTCAACTAGCACAGATACGCAGTATTTT
TRBJ2-7 | few | TRBV2 | TRBD2 | CASNGGASYEQYF | TGTGCCAGCAACGGGGGGGCATCCTACGAGCAGTACTTC
TRBJ2-7 | - | TRBV6-5 | - | CASSSWGVQYF | TGTGCCAGCAGTTCCTGGGGCGTACAGTACTTC
TRBJ2-4 | - | TRBV11-2 | TRBD1 | CASSPGQAWDIQYF | TGTGCCAGCAGCCCTGGACAGGCCTGGGACATTCAGTACTTC
TRBJ1-5 | - | TRBV7-2 | TRBD1 | CASSWDRGHGQPQHF | TGTGCCAGCAGCTGGGACAGGGGGCATGGTCAGCCCCAGCATTTT
TRBJ1-5 | - | TRBV7-8 | - | CASSLGSYSNQPQHF | TGTGCCAGCAGCTTAGGTAGTTATAGCAATCAGCCCCAGCATTTT
TRBJ2-1 | - | TRBV7-2 | - | CASSWRGGGLYNEQFF | TGTGCCAGCAGCTGGAGGGGCGGAGGGCTGTACAATGAGCAGTTCTTC
TRBJ2-3 | few | TRBV6-1 | TRBD1 | CASRLGQADTQYF | TGTGCCAGCAGGTTGGGACAGGCAGATACGCAGTATTTT
TRBJ1-4 | few | TRBV30 | - | CAWGTGLVSKEKLFF | TGTGCCTGGGGAACAGGGTTGGTATCCAAGGAAAAACTGTTTTTT
TRBJ2-5 | - | TRBV19 | - | CASSIRGTDYQETQYF | TGTGCCAGTAGTATACGGGGGACAGACTACCAAGAGACCCAGTACTTC
TRBJ2-6 | few | TRBV28 | TRBD1 | CASSLGGQGTPRANVLTF | TGTGCCAGCAGTTTAGGGGGACAGGGTACCCCTCGGGCCAACGTCCTGACTTTC
TRBJ1-1 | - | TRBV11-2 | TRBD1 | CASRGQGSNTEAFF | TGTGCCAGCAGAGGACAGGGCTCGAACACTGAAGCTTTCTTT
TRBJ2-7 | few | TRBV29-1 | TRBD1 | CSVSGGLPYEQYF | TGCAGCGTCTCAGGGGGCTTACCCTACGAGCAGTACTTC
TRBJ1-2 | few | TRBV2 | TRBD1 | CASSEGRGQDGYTF | TGTGCCAGCAGTGAGGGACGGGGACAGGATGGCTACACCTTC